Included here is one TCR beta chain sequence, with context. TCRdb recomputed calls from the reads with MiXCR, one row per CDR3 protein. The sample has around 490,000 distinct CDR3 sequences, around 27% seen once; the top ten hold roughly an eighth. These data are taken from a study of T cell repertoires in cytomegalovirus infection. Per the germline V gene, CDR1 is MNHEY and CDR2 is SMNVEV (reference sequence). The CDR3 is 13 residues long. V was trimmed by 4 bases and J by 4 bases, leaving 10 bases between them. The sample was PBMCs. This chain uses TRBV27 with TRBJ1-2; D gene unclear. The sequence was obtained from a human donor in good health (CMV status not recorded). Some clones in this sample may be carry-over from other donors' samples. The CDR3 nucleotides read TGTGCCAGCAGTTACCTCGGATCCTATGGCTACACCTTC. It codes for CASSYLGSYGYTF.